This T cell receptor (beta chain) was identified during a study of chemoradiotherapy in HPV16-positive cancers. Profiled with immunoSEQ multiplex PCR; TCRdb holds only in-frame clones, not every one. The sample has around 22,000 clones, over 85% seen once. The clonotype comes from a human donor with HPV-associated anogenital cancer. The source material was blood, sampled from a patient who underwent chemoradiotherapy.

The CDR3 DNA is TGTGCCAGCAGCCAAGATATGACCCGAGCAACTAATGAAAAACTGTTTTTT. Amino acid sequence: CASSQDMTRATNEKLFF. V gene TRBV4-2 combines with J gene TRBJ1-4; D remains unclear. Germline V lookup: CDR1 LGHNA, CDR2 YNFKEQ. The CDR3 has 17 residues. V was trimmed by 0 bases and J by 0 bases, leaving 11 bases between them.